The clone carrying this TCR beta chain was seen only a few times. The germline gives CDR1 MDHEN, CDR2 SYDVKM. V shed 1 base and J shed 0 bases, with 9 bases lying between them. The CDR3 is 15 amino acids. How the authors handled the data: Estimation of nucleated cell counts relied on the amplification of reference gene primers. Only in-frame clones appear in the TCRdb table, and some are missing; sequencing was by immunoSEQ multiplex PCR. V and J calls and clone size are given by that table; D and trimming were obtained from the DNA. Counted here are under 300,000 clones, about four fifths occurring once; the ten biggest clones make up 3.4%. This sample is part of a study of blood T cell repertoires in COVID-19. Study background: Collection of acute and convalescent COVID-19 samples took place in the United States, Italy and Spain.

Sequenced: peripheral blood. This TCR derives from a woman aged 18-29 years with acute or convalescent COVID-19. The J gene is TRBJ1-2, the V gene TRBV28; possibly TRBD1 for D (5 bases). The CDR3 region has the DNA TGTGCCAGCAGTTTATTCGACAGAGCTAACTATGGCTACACCTTC. Its protein product is CASSLFDRANYGYTF.